The entry below describes one T cell receptor beta chain. Its target is unknown. The data are from a study of T cell clones after liver transplantation. In the study overall: A pre-transplant mixed lymphocyte reaction with TCRbeta sequencing defined graft-donor-reactive clones followed in post-transplant blood. Samples came pre-transplant, pre-randomization before withdrawal, and post-randomization after withdrawal ended.

Sequenced by immunoSEQ multiplex PCR; TCRdb stores in-frame clones only, minus some. The table lists under 130,000 clones, 80% to 90% of them singletons. Study-level results: In a couple of subjects, few donor cells limited the measurable donor-reactive repertoire. Post-transplant time points were not standardized, so conclusions are preliminary.

Germline-derived CDR1 and CDR2 are SEHNR and FQNEAQ (reference sequence). The CDR3 loop spans 17 amino acids. The V and J ends lost 5 bases and 2 bases, in that order; junction bases with no gene match: 9. This clonotype was obtained from a human patient who received a liver transplant. These T cells may partly come from the graft donor. The sample was CD4+ T cells from blood, taken around 44 months after liver transplant. V usage is TRBV7-9 and J usage is TRBJ2-2, with TRBD2 matching over 9 bases. The CDR3 sequence: CASSQRRLAANTGELFF. CDR3 coding DNA: TGTGCCAGCAGCCAACGCCGACTAGCGGCTAACACCGGGGAGCTGTTTTTT.